These 14 T cell receptor beta chains were sequenced from one sample in a study of T cell changes during pregnancy in multiple sclerosis. Sequenced by immunoSEQ multiplex PCR; TCRdb stores in-frame clones only, minus some. The repertoire holds roughly 90,000 clones, with more than 85% as singletons. The sample here was peripheral blood, taken before pregnancy. These receptors were taken from a female donor with multiple sclerosis, enrolled in a pregnancy study.

This clone has a single count. The chain is built from TRBV4-2 and TRBJ1-6, with D possibly matching TRBD1 (5 bases). CDR1 is LGHNA and CDR2 is YNFKEQ in the germline V gene. This CDR3 comprises 15 residues. With 0 bases removed from V and 7 bases from J, the gap between germline ends came to 10 bases. The CDR3 sequence: CASSQESRVNSPLHF. The CDR3 bases are TGTGCCAGCAGCCAAGAAAGCAGGGTAAATTCACCCCTCCACTTT.

J is TRBJ2-7 and V is TRBV9, with 13 bases matching TRBD2. Germline CDR1 is SGDLS and CDR2 is YYNGEE. V was clipped by 4 bases and J by 7 bases; unmatched bases: 17. The CDR3 has 18 residues. The CDR3 loop reads CASSSAPTPTSGGGEQYF. CDR3 bases: TGTGCCAGCAGCAGTGCGCCAACACCCACTAGCGGGGGGGGAGAGCAGTACTTC.

The chain has TRBV29-1 and TRBJ2-2; 7 bases align to TRBD1. This CDR3 contains 15 residues. J was trimmed by 5 bases and V by 7 bases; bases with no gene match: 13. Germline V gives CDR1 SQVTM, CDR2 ANQGSEA. CDR3 residues: CSGRSGTAITGELFF. CDR3 DNA: TGCAGCGGGAGATCCGGGACAGCAATAACCGGGGAGCTGTTTTTT.

This rearrangement joins TRBV4-3 to TRBJ1-4; 9 positions agree with TRBD1. V trimming: 0 bases; J trimming: 7 bases; junction bases outside the gene matches: 9. Germline V gene lookup returns CDR1 LGHNA and CDR2 YSLEER. CDR3 length: 17 residues. CDR3 sequence: CASSQDRRDRAIEKLFF. The CDR3 DNA reads as TGCGCCAGCAGCCAAGATCGCCGGGACAGGGCAATTGAAAAACTGTTTTTT.

The chain recombines TRBV20-1 with TRBJ2-7; TRBD2 aligns across 7 bases. Germline values: CDR1 DFQATT, CDR2 SNEGSKA (reference sequence). The trim removed 6 bases at V and 7 bases at J, leaving 6 bases unmatched. The CDR3 is 11 residues long. DNA of the CDR3: TGCAGTGCAAAGGTGGGAGGGGAGCAGTACTTC. This sequence encodes CSAKVGGEQYF.

This chain connects TRBV11-2 to TRBJ2-1; D is unresolved. Deletions cut 7 bases from V and 13 bases from J, with 17 bases between. Germline-derived CDR1 and CDR2 are SGHAT and FQNNGV. This CDR3 has 12 amino acids. DNA of the CDR3: TGTGCCAGCAACCACCAGGCTGCTCTTCAGTTCTTC. The encoded protein is CASNHQAALQFF.

The chain joins TRBV28 to TRBJ2-3; the D gene is possibly TRBD2 (6 bases). The V gene's germline CDR1 is MDHEN and CDR2 SYDVKM. V lost 5 bases and J 3 bases, leaving 12 bases between the germline ends. The CDR3 totals 14 residues. CDR3 residues: CASSPSGVTDTQYF. For the CDR3, the DNA is TGTGCCAGCAGTCCCTCGGGAGTAACAGATACGCAGTATTTT. The entire variable domain, with the rest obtained from reference TRBV28 and TRBJ2-3, is as follows: DVKVTQSSRYLVKRTGEKVFLECVQDMDHENMFWYRQDPGLGLRLIYFSYDVKMKEKGDIPEGYSVSREKKERFSLILESASTNQTSMYLCASSPSGVTDTQYFGPGTRLTVL.

The gene calls are TRBV28 and TRBJ1-1, with TRBD1 matching 7 bases. The CDR3 extends over 15 amino acids. Germline lookup yields CDR1 MDHEN and CDR2 SYDVKM. Germline trimming cut 10 bases from V and 1 base from J; bases unmatched to any gene: 12. CDR3 nucleotide sequence: TGTGCCACCACAGGGGTACTCAAGGGGAACACTGAAGCTTTCTTT. Protein product: CATTGVLKGNTEAFF.

This clone is a singleton in its sample. The chain uses TRBV5-4 and TRBJ2-1, with D uncertain. Germline values: CDR1 SGHNT, CDR2 YYREEE (reference sequence). V dropped 1 base and J dropped 9 bases, with 5 bases sitting between them. The CDR3 is 11 residues long. CDR3 sequence: CASSLMSEQFF. CDR3 sequence (DNA): TGTGCCAGCAGCTTGATGAGTGAGCAGTTCTTC.

The chain carries TRBV6-1 and TRBJ2-1; 8 nucleotides match TRBD2. The CDR3 has 14 amino acids. V lost 8 bases to trimming and J lost 4 bases; unmatched junction nucleotides: 7. Germline values: CDR1 MNHNS, CDR2 SASEGT. The CDR3 region has the DNA TGTGCCAGCCTCTCACTAGCGGAGTACAATGAGCAGTTCTTC. Residues: CASLSLAEYNEQFF.

This chain connects TRBV5-1 to TRBJ2-7, with 8 bases lining up with TRBD2. Germline V gene data show CDR1 as SGHRS and CDR2 as YFSETQ. The CDR3 loop spans 14 amino acids. Trimming at V came to 4 bases and at J to 1 base, leaving 4 bases not matched to a gene. The CDR3 loop reads CASSGGRSSYEQYF. In DNA, the CDR3 is TGCGCCAGCAGCGGCGGGAGGAGTTCCTACGAGCAGTACTTC.

J is TRBJ2-1 and V is TRBV4-1, with a possible D match to TRBD2 (7 bases). The ends were cut back, 4 bases at V and 7 bases at J, with 20 bases in the middle. CDR3 length: 16 residues. Germline V gene data show CDR1 as MGHRA and CDR2 as YSYEKL. The CDR3 spells CASSPFWGGLKNEQFF. The CDR3, as DNA: TGCGCCAGCAGCCCTTTTTGGGGGGGCCTGAAGAATGAGCAGTTCTTC.

This chain links TRBV6-6 with TRBJ1-6; 7 bases map to TRBD1. Looked up from germline, CDR1 is MNHNY and CDR2 is SVGAGI (reference sequence). The CDR3 has 15 amino acids. Germline trimming cut 4 bases from V and 6 bases from J; bases unmatched to any gene: 6. In nucleotides, the CDR3 is TGTGCCAGCAGTTTGTTCGGGGACAGTAATTCACCCCTCCACTTT. Encoded protein: CASSLFGDSNSPLHF.

This chain joins TRBV5-4 and TRBJ2-5, with 11 bases lining up with TRBD1. V lost 4 bases and J lost 6; bases outside the gene matches: 11. In germline, CDR1 is SGHNT, CDR2 YYREEE (reference sequence). The CDR3 runs to 16 residues. CDR3 in DNA: TGTGCCAGCAGCCCAAGCGCCGGGACAGGGGGAAAGACCCAGTACTTC. Its protein product is CASSPSAGTGGKTQYF.